What follows are 18 T cell receptor beta chains derived from one specimen sequenced in a study of T cell changes during pregnancy in multiple sclerosis. TCRdb's copy holds only in-frame clones and misses some; the assay was immunoSEQ multiplex PCR. The top ten clones hold roughly 2% of a sample with fewer than 75,000 clones, 80% to 95% of them seen once. This specimen consisted of peripheral blood, obtained in the first trimester of pregnancy. The receptors come from a female donor with multiple sclerosis, enrolled in a pregnancy study.

The chain uses TRBV10-3 and TRBJ2-5; 7 bases agree with TRBD1. Germline CDR1 is ENHRY and CDR2 is SYGVKD. Trimming at V came to 5 bases and at J to 2 bases, leaving 2 bases not matched to a gene. This CDR3 is built from 13 residues. This chain's CDR3 is CAISPDRQETQYF. CDR3 sequence (DNA): TGTGCCATCAGTCCGGACAGGCAAGAGACCCAGTACTTC.

This clone was counted once. The same CDR3 also results from other DNA sequences found in this sample. The CDR3 loop reads CAWSVGQGNQPQHF. The CDR3, as DNA: TGTGCCTGGAGTGTCGGGCAGGGGAATCAGCCCCAGCATTTT. The chain uses TRBV30 and TRBJ1-5; TRBD1 might be the D (6 bases). Germline assignment: CDR1 GTSNPN and CDR2 SVGIG (reference sequence). The CDR3 extends over 14 amino acids. Trimming stripped 0 bases from V and 4 bases from J, with 10 bases between. The entire variable domain, with the rest obtained from reference TRBV30 and TRBJ1-5, is as follows: SQTIHQWPATLVQPVGSPLSLECTVEGTSNPNLYWYRQAAGRGLQLLFYSVGIGQISSEVPQNLSASRPQDRQFILSSKKLLLSDSGFYLCAWSVGQGNQPQHFGDGTRLSIL.

The chain recombines TRBV27 with TRBJ1-2; a possible D gene is TRBD1 (6 bases). The ends were cut back, 3 bases at V and 4 bases at J, with 9 bases in the middle. Germline CDR1 and CDR2: MNHEY and SMNVEV (reference sequence). CDR3 length equals 13 residues. For the CDR3, the DNA is TGTGCCAGCAGTTTGCAGGGGTCCTATGGCTACACCTTC. It encodes CASSLQGSYGYTF.

The sample holds a few counts of this clone. This chain joins TRBV5-1 and TRBJ2-7, with 9 bases matching TRBD1. This CDR3 comprises 17 residues. Per the germline V gene, CDR1 is SGHRS and CDR2 is YFSETQ. Unmatched junction bases numbered 13, after V lost 4 bases and J lost 2 bases. In DNA, the CDR3 is TGCGCCAGCAGCCCCGGAGCCGGACAGGGGCGAACCTACGAGCAGTACTTC. Protein sequence: CASSPGAGQGRTYEQYF.

The CDR3 DNA reads as TGTGCCAGCAGCATACTAGCGGGAGACGGCACAGATACGCAGTATTTT. It codes for CASSILAGDGTDTQYF. The rearrangement uses TRBV7-3 and TRBJ2-3; 11 bases fit TRBD2. Per the germline V gene, CDR1 is SGHTA and CDR2 is FQGTGA. With 5 bases clipped from V and 1 base from J, the junction kept 5 bases outside the gene matches. The CDR3 covers 16 residues.

This clone has more than one count but fewer than ten. This chain connects TRBV25-1 to TRBJ1-1; tentatively, D is TRBD1 (6 bases). The germline V and J ends were trimmed by 6 bases and 4 bases, with 15 bases remaining between them. Germline CDR1 reads MGHDK; CDR2 reads SYGVNS. There are 14 residues in the CDR3. The CDR3 region has the DNA TGTGCCAGCAGGCCCTTCACAGGGTTCACTGAAGCTTTCTTT. Protein product: CASRPFTGFTEAFF.

This clone was recorded a few times. This chain uses TRBV19 with TRBJ2-1; the D gene is possibly TRBD2 (5 bases). Between the trimmed V and J ends, which lost 1 base and 5 bases, there was a span of 6 bases. Germline-derived CDR1 and CDR2 are LNHDA and SQIVND (reference sequence). The CDR3 consists of 13 residues. Here the CDR3 reads CASSIASNNEQFF. CDR3 bases: TGTGCCAGTAGTATAGCTAGCAACAATGAGCAGTTCTTC.

The chain combines TRBV19 with TRBJ1-1, with D perhaps matching TRBD1 (6 bases). CDR3 length equals 15 residues. Looked up from germline, CDR1 is LNHDA and CDR2 is SQIVND (reference sequence). The germline V and J ends were trimmed by 5 bases and 1 base, with 14 bases remaining between them. The CDR3 DNA reads as TGTGCCAGTAGTGCCCTGGACAGAGGGAACACTGAAGCTTTCTTT. It encodes CASSALDRGNTEAFF.

This chain joins TRBV6-1 and TRBJ1-4; possibly TRBD1 for D (6 bases). Trimming cost V 4 bases and J 4 bases, with 19 bases left between them. The CDR3 has 17 residues. Germline CDR1 and CDR2: MNHNS and SASEGT. CDR3 DNA sequence: TGTGCCAGCAGTGGGACGTTCTGGACAGCCCATAATGAAAAACTGTTTTTT. Protein product: CASSGTFWTAHNEKLFF.

The CDR3 loop reads CASSLAFSGELFF. CDR3 nucleotide sequence: TGTGCCAGCAGTTTGGCTTTCTCCGGGGAGCTGTTTTTT. This chain connects TRBV28 to TRBJ2-2; D unresolved. Germline assignment: CDR1 MDHEN and CDR2 SYDVKM. The CDR3 contains 13 residues. Trimming took 3 bases from V and 6 from J, leaving 8 bases between them.

V and J are TRBV9 and TRBJ2-3, with 8 positions matching TRBD2. The CDR3 is 18 amino acids. After removal of 0 bases from V and 7 bases from J, the junction contained 16 bases not matched to a gene. The V gene's germline CDR1 is SGDLS and CDR2 YYNGEE. DNA of the CDR3: TGTGCCAGCAGCGTAGATCCTCTAGCGGCGGGAGGTAGGAATACGCAGTATTTT. Protein: CASSVDPLAAGGRNTQYF.

V and J are TRBV19 and TRBJ2-3, with TRBD2 matching over 8 bases. V was pared by 10 bases and J by 2 bases, with 11 bases of the junction left unmatched. The V gene's germline CDR1 is LNHDA and CDR2 SQIVND (reference sequence). The CDR3 extends over 15 amino acids. CDR3 in DNA: TGTGCCACCTCCACAACGGGAGGGAACACAGATACGCAGTATTTT. This encodes CATSTTGGNTDTQYF.

The chain is built from TRBV30 and TRBJ1-2; the D is unclear. Germline CDR1 GTSNPN, CDR2 SVGIG (reference sequence). The CDR3 is made up of 17 amino acids. V lost 3 bases and J lost 4, with 24 bases in between. DNA of the CDR3: TGTGCCTGGAGCCTGGGAGGGTTGGTGGAGGCTGCCTATGGCTACACCTTC. It codes for CAWSLGGLVEAAYGYTF. Drawing the rest from reference TRBV30 and TRBJ1-2, the complete variable domain is SQTIHQWPATLVQPVGSPLSLECTVEGTSNPNLYWYRQAAGRGLQLLFYSVGIGQISSEVPQNLSASRPQDRQFILSSKKLLLSDSGFYLCAWSLGGLVEAAYGYTFGSGTRLTVV.

The V gene is TRBV27, the J gene TRBJ1-4; unclear D gene. CDR3 length: 15 residues. Trimming removed 3 bases at V and 6 bases at J, with 14 bases between. Germline CDR1 and CDR2: MNHEY and SMNVEV (reference sequence). The CDR3 coding sequence is TGTGCCAGCAGTTTCCTCGTGGGAGGGCATGAAAAACTGTTTTTT. Translated, it gives CASSFLVGGHEKLFF.

In DNA, the CDR3 is TGTGCCTGGAGTGTACCGGAGTATAATAAGACCCAGTACTTC. It encodes CAWSVPEYNKTQYF. The V gene is TRBV30, the J gene TRBJ2-5; D remains unclear. CDR1 and CDR2 (germline): GTSNPN, SVGIG (reference sequence). Trimming cost V 0 bases and J 6 bases, with 14 bases left between them. CDR3 size: 14 residues.

This rearrangement joins TRBV2 to TRBJ2-5; TRBD2 aligns across 15 bases. The CDR3 covers 14 residues. Germline-derived CDR1 and CDR2 are SNHLY and FYNNEI. The trim removed 2 bases at V and 14 bases at J, leaving 6 bases unmatched. The DNA of the CDR3 is TGTGCCAGCAGTGAAAGGACTAGCGGGAGGGCCGGTTACTTC. Translated: CASSERTSGRAGYF.

The V call is TRBV6-1, the J call TRBJ1-1, with unresolved D. The V end lost 4 bases, the J end lost 6 bases, and 18 bases lay between the germline ends. Germline lookup yields CDR1 MNHNS and CDR2 SASEGT. The CDR3 is 15 residues long. CDR3 bases: TGTGCCAGCAGTGGAGGGCACGCTCCATTGGCTGAAGCTTTCTTT. Translated, it gives CASSGGHAPLAEAFF.

V usage is TRBV4-1 and J usage is TRBJ1-4, with 9 bases fitting TRBD1. The V gene's germline CDR1 is MGHRA and CDR2 YSYEKL. The V and J ends lost 2 bases and 8 bases, in that order; junction bases with no gene match: 6. The CDR3 has 15 amino acids. The CDR3, as DNA: TGCGCCAGCAGCCAAATGGGACAGGGAAAGGAAAAACTGTTTTTT. Translation gives CASSQMGQGKEKLFF.